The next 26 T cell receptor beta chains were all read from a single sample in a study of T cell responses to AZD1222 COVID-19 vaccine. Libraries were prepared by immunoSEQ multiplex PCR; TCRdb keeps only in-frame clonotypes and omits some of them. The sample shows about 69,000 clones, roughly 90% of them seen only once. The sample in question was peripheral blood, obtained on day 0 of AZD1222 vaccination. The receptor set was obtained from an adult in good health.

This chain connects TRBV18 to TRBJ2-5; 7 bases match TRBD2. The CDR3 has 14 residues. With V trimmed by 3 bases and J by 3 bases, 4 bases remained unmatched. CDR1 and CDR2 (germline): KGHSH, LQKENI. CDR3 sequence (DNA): TGTGCCAGCTCACCGGCCGGGACTAAAGAGACCCAGTACTTC. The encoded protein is CASSPAGTKETQYF.

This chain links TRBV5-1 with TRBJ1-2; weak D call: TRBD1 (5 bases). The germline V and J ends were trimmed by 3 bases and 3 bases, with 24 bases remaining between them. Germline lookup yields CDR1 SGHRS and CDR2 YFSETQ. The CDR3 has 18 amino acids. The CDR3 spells CASSYVTGLGARDYGYTF. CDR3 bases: TGCGCCAGCAGCTACGTCACCGGTTTGGGCGCCAGGGACTATGGCTACACCTTC.

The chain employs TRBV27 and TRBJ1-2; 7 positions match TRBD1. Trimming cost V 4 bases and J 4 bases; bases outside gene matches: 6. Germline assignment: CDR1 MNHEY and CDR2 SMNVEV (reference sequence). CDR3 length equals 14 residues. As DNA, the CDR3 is TGTGCCAGCAGTTCCCTGACAGGGTTCTATGGCTACACCTTC. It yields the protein CASSSLTGFYGYTF.

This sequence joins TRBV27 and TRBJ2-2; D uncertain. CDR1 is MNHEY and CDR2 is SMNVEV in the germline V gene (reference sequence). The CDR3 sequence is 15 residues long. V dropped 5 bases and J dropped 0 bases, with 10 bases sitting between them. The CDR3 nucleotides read TGTGCCAGCAGTGTCCGAGCCGCGAACACCGGGGAGCTGTTTTTT. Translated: CASSVRAANTGELFF.

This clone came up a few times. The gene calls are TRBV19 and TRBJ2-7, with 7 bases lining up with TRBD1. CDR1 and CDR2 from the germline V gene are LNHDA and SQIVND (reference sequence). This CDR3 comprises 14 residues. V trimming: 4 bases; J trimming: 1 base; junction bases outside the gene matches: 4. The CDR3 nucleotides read TGTGCCAGTAGTAGGGACAGTGGGTCCTACGAGCAGTACTTC. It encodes CASSRDSGSYEQYF.

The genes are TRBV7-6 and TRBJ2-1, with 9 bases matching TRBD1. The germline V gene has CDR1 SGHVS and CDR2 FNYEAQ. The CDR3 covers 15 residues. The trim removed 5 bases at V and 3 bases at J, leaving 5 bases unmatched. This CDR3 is CASSSRQGGYNEQFF. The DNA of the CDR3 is TGTGCCAGCAGCAGCAGACAGGGGGGCTACAATGAGCAGTTCTTC.

CDR3 residues: CASSRGGTNEKLFF. CDR3 bases: TGTGCCAGCAGCAGGGGCGGGACTAATGAAAAACTGTTTTTT. J is TRBJ1-4 and V is TRBV27; D perhaps matches TRBD1 (6 bases). The germline V gene encodes CDR1 MNHEY and CDR2 SMNVEV (reference sequence). V gave up 6 bases and J gave up 2 bases, with 10 bases separating them. The CDR3 runs to 14 residues.

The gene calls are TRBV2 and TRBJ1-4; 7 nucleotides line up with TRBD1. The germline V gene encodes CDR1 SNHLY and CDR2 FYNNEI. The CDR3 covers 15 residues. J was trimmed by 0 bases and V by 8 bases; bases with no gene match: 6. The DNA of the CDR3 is TGTGCCAGCGGGGACAGCCAAGCAACTAATGAAAAACTGTTTTTT. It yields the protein CASGDSQATNEKLFF.

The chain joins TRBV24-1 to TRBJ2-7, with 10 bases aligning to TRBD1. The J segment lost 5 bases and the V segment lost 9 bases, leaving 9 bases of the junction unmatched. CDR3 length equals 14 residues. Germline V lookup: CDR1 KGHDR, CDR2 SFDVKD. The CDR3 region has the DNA TGTGCCACCTCCCAGGGACAGGGGATCCACGAGCAGTACTTC. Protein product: CATSQGQGIHEQYF.

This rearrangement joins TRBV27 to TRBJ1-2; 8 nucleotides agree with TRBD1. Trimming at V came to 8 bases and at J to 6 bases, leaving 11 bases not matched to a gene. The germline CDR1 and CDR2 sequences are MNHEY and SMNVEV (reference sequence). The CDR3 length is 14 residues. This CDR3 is CASSSLAGGDGYTF. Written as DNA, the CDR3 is TGTGCCAGCTCCTCCCTAGCAGGGGGCGATGGCTACACCTTC.

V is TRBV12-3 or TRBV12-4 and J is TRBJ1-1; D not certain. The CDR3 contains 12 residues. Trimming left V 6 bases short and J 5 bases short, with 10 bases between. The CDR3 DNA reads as TGTGCCAGCAGCCGCGAGTTGACTGAAGCTTTCTTT. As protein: CASSRELTEAFF.

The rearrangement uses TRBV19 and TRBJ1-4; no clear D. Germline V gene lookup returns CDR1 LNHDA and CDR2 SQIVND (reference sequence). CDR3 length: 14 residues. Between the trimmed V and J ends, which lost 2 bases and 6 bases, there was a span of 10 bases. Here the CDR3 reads CASSIFRGDEKLFF. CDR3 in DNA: TGTGCCAGTAGTATATTCCGGGGTGATGAAAAACTGTTTTTT. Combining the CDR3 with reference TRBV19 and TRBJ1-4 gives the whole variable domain DGGITQSPKYLFRKEGQNVTLSCEQNLNHDAMYWYRQDPGQGLRLIYYSQIVNDFQKGDIAEGYSVSREKKESFPLTVTSAQKNPTAFYLCASSIFRGDEKLFFGSGTQLSVL.

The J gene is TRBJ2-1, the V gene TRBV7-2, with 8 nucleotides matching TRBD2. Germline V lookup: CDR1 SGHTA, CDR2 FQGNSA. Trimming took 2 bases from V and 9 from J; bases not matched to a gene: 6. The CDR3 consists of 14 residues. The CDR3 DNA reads TGTGCCAGCAGCTTAAGCGGGAGCGGAGGTGAGCAGTTCTTC. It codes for CASSLSGSGGEQFF. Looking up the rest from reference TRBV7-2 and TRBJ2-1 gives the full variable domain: GAGVSQSPSNKVTEKGKDVELRCDPISGHTALYWYRQSLGQGLEFLIYFQGNSAPDKSGLPSDRFSAERTGGSVSTLTIQRTQQEDSAVYLCASSLSGSGGEQFFGPGTRLTVL.

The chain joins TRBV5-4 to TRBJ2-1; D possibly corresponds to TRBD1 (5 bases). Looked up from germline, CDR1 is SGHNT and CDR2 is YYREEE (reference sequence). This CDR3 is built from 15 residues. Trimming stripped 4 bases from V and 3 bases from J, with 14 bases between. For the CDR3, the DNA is TGTGCCAGCAGCCCGCCCGACAGCAACTACAATGAGCAGTTCTTC. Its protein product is CASSPPDSNYNEQFF.

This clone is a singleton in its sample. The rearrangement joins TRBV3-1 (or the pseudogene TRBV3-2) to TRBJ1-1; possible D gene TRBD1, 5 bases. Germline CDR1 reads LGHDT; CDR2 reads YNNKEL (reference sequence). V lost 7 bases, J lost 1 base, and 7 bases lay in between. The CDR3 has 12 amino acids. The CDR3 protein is CASIGGNTEAFF. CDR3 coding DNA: TGTGCCAGCATCGGGGGGAACACTGAAGCTTTCTTT.

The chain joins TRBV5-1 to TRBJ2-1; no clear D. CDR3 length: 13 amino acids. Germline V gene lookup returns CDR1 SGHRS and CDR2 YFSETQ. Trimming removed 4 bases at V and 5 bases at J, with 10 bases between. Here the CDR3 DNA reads TGCGCCAGCAGCGAACTCAGTAACAATGAGCAGTTCTTC. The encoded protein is CASSELSNNEQFF.

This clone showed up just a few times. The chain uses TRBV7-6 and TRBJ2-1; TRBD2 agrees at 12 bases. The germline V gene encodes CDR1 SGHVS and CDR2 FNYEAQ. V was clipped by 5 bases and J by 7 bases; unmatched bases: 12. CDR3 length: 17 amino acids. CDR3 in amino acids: CASSIGLAGGLGNEQFF. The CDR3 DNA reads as TGTGCCAGCAGCATTGGGCTAGCGGGAGGGCTCGGGAATGAGCAGTTCTTC.

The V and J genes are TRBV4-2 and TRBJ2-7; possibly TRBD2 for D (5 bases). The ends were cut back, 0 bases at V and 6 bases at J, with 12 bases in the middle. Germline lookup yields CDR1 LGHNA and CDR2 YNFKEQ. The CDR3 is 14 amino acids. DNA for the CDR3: TGTGCCAGCAGCCAAGAAGAAGCTAGCTCCGAGCAGTACTTC. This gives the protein CASSQEEASSEQYF.

CDR3 bases: TGTGCCAGCCGTTTTCGGGGGAAGCGGCACACTGAAGCTTTCTTT. As protein: CASRFRGKRHTEAFF. V gene TRBV25-1 combines with J gene TRBJ1-1; D is perhaps TRBD1 (5 bases). V was cut by 8 bases and J by 3 bases, with 19 bases left in between. CDR3 size: 15 residues. The germline V gene has CDR1 MGHDK and CDR2 SYGVNS.

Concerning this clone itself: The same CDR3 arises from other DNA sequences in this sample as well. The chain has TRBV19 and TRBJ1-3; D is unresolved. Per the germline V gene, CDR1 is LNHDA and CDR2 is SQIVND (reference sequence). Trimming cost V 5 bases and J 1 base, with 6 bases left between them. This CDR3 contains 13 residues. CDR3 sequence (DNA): TGTGCCAGTAGTGAGGGATCTGGAAACACCATATATTTT. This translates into CASSEGSGNTIYF.

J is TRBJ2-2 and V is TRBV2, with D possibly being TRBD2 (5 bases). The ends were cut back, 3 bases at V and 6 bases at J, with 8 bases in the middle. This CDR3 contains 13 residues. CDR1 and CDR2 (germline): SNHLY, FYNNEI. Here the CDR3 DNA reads TGTGCCAGCAGTGAGGACTGGGCCGGGGAGCTGTTTTTT. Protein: CASSEDWAGELFF.

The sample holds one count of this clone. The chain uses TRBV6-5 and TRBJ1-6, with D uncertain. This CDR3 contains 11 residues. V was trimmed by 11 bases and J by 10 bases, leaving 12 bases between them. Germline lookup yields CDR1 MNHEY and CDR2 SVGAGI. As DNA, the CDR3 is TGTGCCGCTGGGAACGTATCACCCCTCCACTTT. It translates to CAAGNVSPLHF.

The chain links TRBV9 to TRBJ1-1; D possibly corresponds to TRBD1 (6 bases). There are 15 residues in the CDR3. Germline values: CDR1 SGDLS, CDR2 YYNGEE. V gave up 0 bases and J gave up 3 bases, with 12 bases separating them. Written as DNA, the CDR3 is TGTGCCAGCAGCGTAGGTTCAGGGGTGGACACTGAAGCTTTCTTT. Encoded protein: CASSVGSGVDTEAFF.

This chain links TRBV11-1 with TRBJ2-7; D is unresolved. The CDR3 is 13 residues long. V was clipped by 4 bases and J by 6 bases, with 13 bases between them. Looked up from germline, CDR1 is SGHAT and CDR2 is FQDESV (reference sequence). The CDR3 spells CASSSPLVVEQYF. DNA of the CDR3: TGTGCCAGCAGCTCTCCGCTGGTAGTCGAGCAGTACTTC.

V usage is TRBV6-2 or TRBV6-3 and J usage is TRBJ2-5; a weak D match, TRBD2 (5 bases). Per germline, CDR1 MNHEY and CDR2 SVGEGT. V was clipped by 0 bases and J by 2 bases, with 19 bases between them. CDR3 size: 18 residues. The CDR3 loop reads CASSYSVLAETFQETQYF. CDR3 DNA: TGTGCCAGCAGTTACTCGGTGCTAGCAGAAACGTTTCAAGAGACCCAGTACTTC.

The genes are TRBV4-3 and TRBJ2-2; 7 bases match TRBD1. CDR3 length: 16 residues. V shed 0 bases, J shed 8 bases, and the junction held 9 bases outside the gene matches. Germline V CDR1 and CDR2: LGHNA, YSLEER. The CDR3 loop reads CASSQDSERGLGELFF. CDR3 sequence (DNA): TGCGCCAGCAGCCAAGATTCTGAGAGGGGGCTAGGGGAGCTGTTTTTT.